This TCR beta chain derives from a study of cytomegalovirus exposure and HLA in healthy donors. Findings and caveats of the study: Immune exposure was documented only through CMV serostatus. In an earlier analysis, productive rearrangement rates for most beta V segments clustered near 87% or 30%. The study put 160 or so TCR beta chains on its list as cytomegalovirus-associated.

CDR3 length equals 18 residues. Germline V gene sequence: CDR1 SGHNT, CDR2 YENEEA. The ends lost 4 bases at V and 7 bases at J; junction bases unmatched: 17. These donors, healthy bone marrow donors, were studied. Details on this clone: No antigen is known for it.

A multiplex PCR was run with 60 Vbeta primers and 13 Jbeta primers. Clones were sequenced by immunoSEQ multiplex PCR, and TCRdb holds only the in-frame ones, with some missing. The data show 45,000 to 60,000 clones, and the top ten clones hold approximately 6.8%. Specimen: PBMCs. J is TRBJ2-7 and V is TRBV11-3, with 12 bases lining up with TRBD2. The receptor was derived from a woman aged 35 to 49 in good health and CMV-seronegative. The CDR3 nucleotides are TGTGCCAGCAGCTCTCTAGCGGGAGGGCCTAGAACAACTACTGAGCAGTACTTC. As protein: CASSSLAGGPRTTTEQYF.